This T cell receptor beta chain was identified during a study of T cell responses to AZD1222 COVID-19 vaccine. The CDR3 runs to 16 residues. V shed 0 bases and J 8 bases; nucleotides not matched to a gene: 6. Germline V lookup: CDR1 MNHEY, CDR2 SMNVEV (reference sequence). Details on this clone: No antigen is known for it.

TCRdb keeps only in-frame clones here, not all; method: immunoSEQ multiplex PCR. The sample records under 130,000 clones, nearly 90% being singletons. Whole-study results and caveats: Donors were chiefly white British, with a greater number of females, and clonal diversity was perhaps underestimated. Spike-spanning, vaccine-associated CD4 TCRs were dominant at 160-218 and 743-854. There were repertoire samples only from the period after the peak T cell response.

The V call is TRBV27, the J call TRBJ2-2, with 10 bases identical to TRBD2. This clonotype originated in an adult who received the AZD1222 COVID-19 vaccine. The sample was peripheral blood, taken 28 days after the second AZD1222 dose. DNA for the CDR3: TGTGCCAGCAGTTTATCGCTAGCGGGAGTTATAGGGGAGCTGTTTTTT. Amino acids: CASSLSLAGVIGELFF.